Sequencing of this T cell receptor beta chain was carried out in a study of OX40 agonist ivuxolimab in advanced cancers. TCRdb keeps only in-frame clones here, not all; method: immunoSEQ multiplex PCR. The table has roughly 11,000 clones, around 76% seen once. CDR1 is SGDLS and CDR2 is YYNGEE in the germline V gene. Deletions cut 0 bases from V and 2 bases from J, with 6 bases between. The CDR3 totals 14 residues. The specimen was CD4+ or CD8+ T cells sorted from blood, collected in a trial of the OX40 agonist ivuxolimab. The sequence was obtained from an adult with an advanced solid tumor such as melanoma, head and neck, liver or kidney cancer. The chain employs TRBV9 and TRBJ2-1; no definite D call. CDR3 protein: CASSVAYPYNEQFF. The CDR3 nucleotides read TGTGCCAGCAGCGTAGCCTACCCCTACAATGAGCAGTTCTTC.